These 14 T cell receptor beta chains share one sample of origin, sequenced in a study of shared clonotypes between healthy human individuals. It was CD45RO-negative cells, positively selected for CCR7, that made up naive CD8 cells, with terminally differentiated effector memory CD45RA+ cells excluded. Data came from immunoSEQ multiplex PCR; TCRdb stores just in-frame clones and leaves some out. This sample has about 820,000 clones, with around 92% found just once. The sequencing sample was made of naive CD8+ T cells sorted from blood. The receptors come from a young man in good health.

On this clone: The same CDR3 is also encoded by other DNA sequences in this sample. This chain joins TRBV7-9 and TRBJ2-1; no reliable D call. The V end was cut by 2 bases, the J end by 9 bases, with 2 bases between. The CDR3 length is 10 residues. Germline V gives CDR1 SEHNR, CDR2 FQNEAQ (reference sequence). In DNA form, the CDR3 reads TGTGCCAGCAGCTTAAGTGAGCAGTTCTTC. Its protein product is CASSLSEQFF.

V is TRBV7-8 and J is TRBJ2-7; D could derive from TRBD1 or TRBD2 (5 bases each). V lost 10 bases and J lost 5, with 15 bases in between. The CDR3 is 12 amino acids. The germline V gene encodes CDR1 SGHVS and CDR2 FQNEAQ. CDR3 region: CATRRSRDEQYF. The CDR3 nucleotides are TGTGCCACCCGGAGGAGCAGGGACGAGCAGTACTTC.

The chain couples TRBV5-6 to TRBJ2-7, with D perhaps matching TRBD1 (5 bases). Germline values: CDR1 SGHDT, CDR2 YYEEEE. V lost 1 base and J lost 3, with 8 bases in between. This CDR3 has 13 amino acids. CDR3 sequence reads: CASSLWGGYEQYF. DNA for the CDR3: TGTGCCAGCAGCTTGTGGGGCGGCTACGAGCAGTACTTC.

This clone was recorded once. This chain links TRBV27 with TRBJ2-1; TRBD1 aligns across 7 bases. This CDR3 has 14 residues. V dropped 7 bases and J dropped 3; count of bases not matched to a gene: 6. Germline CDR1 MNHEY, CDR2 SMNVEV (reference sequence). CDR3 nucleotide sequence: TGTGCCAGCAACTCTCGGACAGGCTACAATGAGCAGTTCTTC. This gives the protein CASNSRTGYNEQFF.

The gene calls are TRBV7-9 and TRBJ1-1; the D is unclear. V was pared by 0 bases and J by 4 bases, with 18 bases between. The CDR3 spans 17 residues. Per germline, CDR1 SEHNR and CDR2 FQNEAQ (reference sequence). CDR3 nucleotides: TGTGCCAGCAGCTTAGCTGAAGGGCCCAGTTGGTCCACTGAAGCTTTCTTT. Protein product: CASSLAEGPSWSTEAFF.

This clone was counted only a few times. The rearrangement joins TRBV27 to TRBJ1-2, with TRBD1 as a possible D gene (5 bases). The V gene's germline CDR1 is MNHEY and CDR2 SMNVEV (reference sequence). V was cut by 6 bases and J by 8 bases, with 16 bases left in between. This CDR3 is 13 amino acids long. This CDR3 reads CASSPGAGGGYTF. The DNA for the CDR3 is TGTGCCAGCAGCCCTGGGGCAGGAGGGGGCTACACCTTC.

The J gene is TRBJ2-7, the V gene TRBV7-9, with 7 bases matching TRBD2. Germline CDR1 is SEHNR and CDR2 is FQNEAQ (reference sequence). After removal of 4 bases from V and 0 bases from J, the junction contained 3 bases not matched to a gene. This CDR3 comprises 14 residues. The CDR3 nucleotides read TGTGCCAGCAGCTCCAGCGGGGACTCCTACGAGCAGTACTTC. It codes for CASSSSGDSYEQYF.

The rearrangement links TRBV23-1 to TRBJ1-1, with 8 nucleotides matching TRBD1. TRBV23-1 is flagged as an ORF with uncertain function. V shed 8 bases, J shed 1 base, and the junction held 12 bases outside the gene matches. The CDR3 runs to 16 residues. The CDR3 region has the DNA TGCGCCAGCGCTCGACACCGGGACAGGCCGAACACTGAAGCTTTCTTT. This translates into CASARHRDRPNTEAFF.

The chain combines TRBV7-9 with TRBJ2-1; D not resolved. V was cut by 5 bases and J by 9 bases, with 11 bases left in between. Looked up from germline, CDR1 is SEHNR and CDR2 is FQNEAQ (reference sequence). The CDR3 sequence is 12 residues long. This CDR3 is CASSNEVGEQFF. The DNA for the CDR3 is TGTGCCAGCAGCAACGAGGTGGGTGAGCAGTTCTTC. Together with reference TRBV7-9 and TRBJ2-1, the CDR3 gives the full variable domain: DTGVSQNPRHKITKRGQNVTFRCDPISEHNRLYWYRQTLGQGPEFLTYFQNEAQLEKSRLLSDRFSAERPKGSFSTLEIQRTEQGDSAMYLCASSNEVGEQFFGPGTRLTVL.

The V and J genes are TRBV7-6 and TRBJ2-3; D is undetermined. The CDR3 totals 12 residues. Germline V gene sequence: CDR1 SGHVS, CDR2 FNYEAQ. Between the trimmed V and J ends, which lost 1 base and 7 bases, there was a span of 6 bases. CDR3 DNA: TGTGCCAGCAGCTTAGAGGGCAATACGCAGTATTTT. Encoded protein: CASSLEGNTQYF.

The rearrangement joins TRBV7-9 to TRBJ2-7, with D possibly being TRBD1 (6 bases). In germline, CDR1 is SEHNR, CDR2 FQNEAQ (reference sequence). The CDR3 is made up of 16 amino acids. The V and J ends lost 5 bases and 0 bases respectively, with 17 bases between them. The CDR3 DNA reads as TGTGCCAGCAGCGGATGGACAGAAATTGACTCCTACGAGCAGTACTTC. This sequence encodes CASSGWTEIDSYEQYF.

This clone was counted a single time. The chain recombines TRBV28 with TRBJ2-3, with TRBD2 matching over 16 bases. The junction had 11 bases not matched to a gene; V was cut back by 5 bases and J by 6 bases. The CDR3 extends over 18 amino acids. Germline values: CDR1 MDHEN, CDR2 SYDVKM. The CDR3: CASSQVGTSGREADTQYF. The CDR3 DNA sequence: TGTGCCAGCAGTCAAGTCGGGACTAGCGGGAGGGAGGCTGATACGCAGTATTTT.

The chain links TRBV5-1 to TRBJ2-7, with D perhaps given as TRBD1 or TRBD2 (5 bases each). The V gene's germline CDR1 is SGHRS and CDR2 YFSETQ. The CDR3 has 11 amino acids. Deletions cut 4 bases from V and 5 bases from J, with 7 bases between. DNA of the CDR3: TGCGCCAGCAGCCGGGACGACGAGCAGTACTTC. Amino acid sequence: CASSRDDEQYF.

Details on this clone: Other DNA sequences in the same sample also yield this CDR3. CDR3 residues: CASSLLGSNQPQHF. In DNA, the CDR3 is TGTGCCAGCAGTTTATTGGGGAGCAATCAGCCCCAGCATTTT. V gene TRBV27 combines with J gene TRBJ1-5; D is undetermined. V dropped 1 base and J dropped 1 base, with 5 bases sitting between them. The V gene's germline CDR1 is MNHEY and CDR2 SMNVEV (reference sequence). CDR3 length: 14 residues.